This T cell receptor beta chain is from a study of cytomegalovirus exposure and HLA in healthy donors. The PCR used 60 Vbeta and 13 Jbeta primers. Some clones are missing from TCRdb's copy, which holds only in-frame ones; the method was immunoSEQ multiplex PCR. Seen here are about 130,000 clones, approximately 85% observed once, and the top ten hold more than 1.5%. The TCR originated in a boy younger than 18 in good health and CMV-seronegative. Sequencing input: PBMCs.

For the CDR3, the DNA is TGTGCCAGCAGCCAAGTAACGGAAAACATTCAGTACTTC. This encodes CASSQVTENIQYF. The J gene is TRBJ2-4, the V gene TRBV4-2; D unresolved. The CDR3 runs to 13 residues. V was trimmed by 1 base and J by 5 bases, leaving 6 bases between them. CDR1 and CDR2 (germline): LGHNA, YNFKEQ.